Shown below are 28 T cell receptor beta chains from a single sample sequenced in a study of Ad26.COV2.S vaccination and SARS-CoV-2 variants. The data were produced by immunoSEQ multiplex PCR, yet TCRdb's version contains in-frame clones alone and is incomplete. The data contain 350,000 to 500,000 clones, around nine tenths of them singletons. This sample's treatment: roughly 18 received Ad26.COV2.S at low or high dose, single or two shots; 5 received placebo; per-sample allocation not given. All samples were drawn on day 63, counting from the first vaccine or placebo injection. Sequences were derived from peripheral blood, sampled in a trial of Ad26.COV2.S vaccine versus placebo. These TCRs come from a person between 18 and 65 years old who received the Ad26.COV2.S COVID-19 vaccine or a placebo.

The rearrangement joins TRBV15 to TRBJ1-5, with D possibly matching TRBD1 (6 bases). CDR3 size: 16 residues. Looked up from germline, CDR1 is LNHNV and CDR2 is YYDKDF (reference sequence). V was trimmed by 1 base and J by 0 bases, leaving 10 bases between them. The CDR3: CATSRGGAYSNQPQHF. CDR3 in DNA: TGTGCCACCAGCAGAGGGGGGGCCTATAGCAATCAGCCCCAGCATTTT. The variable domain in full, with the rest retrieved from reference TRBV15 and TRBJ1-5, is DAMVIQNPRYQVTQFGKPVTLSCSQTLNHNVMYWYQQKSSQAPKLLFHYYDKDFNNEADTPDNFQSRRPNTSFCFLDIRSPGLGDTAMYLCATSRGGAYSNQPQHFGDGTRLSIL.

This sequence joins TRBV3-1 (or the pseudogene TRBV3-2) and TRBJ1-1; D ambiguous. Trimming took 0 bases from V and 9 from J, leaving 5 bases between them. The CDR3 extends over 11 amino acids. Germline lookup yields CDR1 LGHDT and CDR2 YNNKEL (reference sequence). In DNA, the CDR3 is TGTGCCAGCAGCCAAGAGGGTCAAGCTTTCTTT. As protein: CASSQEGQAFF.

The chain combines TRBV28 with TRBJ2-7, with D hard to call. V lost 2 bases and J 2 bases, leaving 10 bases between the germline ends. The germline CDR1 and CDR2 sequences are MDHEN and SYDVKM. This CDR3 spans 14 amino acids. The CDR3 DNA reads as TGTGCCAGCAGTTTAAACGGCAGAACCTACGAGCAGTACTTC. It yields the protein CASSLNGRTYEQYF.

The J gene is TRBJ1-6, the V gene TRBV10-1; 9 nucleotides match TRBD1. The germline V gene has CDR1 WNHNN and CDR2 SYGVQD (reference sequence). The CDR3 consists of 14 residues. With V trimmed by 8 bases and J by 11 bases, 10 bases remained unmatched. The CDR3 reads CASATGQGVPPLHF. CDR3 sequence (DNA): TGCGCCAGCGCGACGGGACAGGGTGTGCCACCCCTCCACTTT.

The chain links TRBV6-5 to TRBJ1-4; D remains ambiguous. V was pared by 6 bases and J by 12 bases, with 14 bases between. The CDR3 spans 12 residues. Germline lookup yields CDR1 MNHEY and CDR2 SVGAGI. The CDR3 DNA reads as TGTGCCAGCAGCCGGGCTGGTTTAGAACTGTTTTTT. This translates into CASSRAGLELFF.

This clone was seen a single time. The chain recombines TRBV5-4 with TRBJ1-1; D not resolved. Trimming left V 5 bases short and J 1 base short, with 9 bases between. This CDR3 region has 13 residues. In germline, CDR1 is SGHNT, CDR2 YYREEE (reference sequence). DNA of the CDR3: TGTGCCAGCAGTACTCCAGAGAACACTGAAGCTTTCTTT. Encoded protein: CASSTPENTEAFF.

V usage is TRBV3-1 (or the pseudogene TRBV3-2) and J usage is TRBJ2-5, with a tentative D call TRBD2 (5 bases). The V gene's germline CDR1 is LGHDT and CDR2 YNNKEL (reference sequence). The CDR3 is 14 amino acids. V was cut by 0 bases and J by 4 bases, with 9 bases left in between. The CDR3 nucleotides are TGTGCCAGCAGCCAAGATCTGGCGGGAGAGACCCAGTACTTC. It specifies CASSQDLAGETQYF.

The chain couples TRBV7-8 to TRBJ2-5; no firm D call. The CDR3 consists of 13 residues. Germline V gene lookup returns CDR1 SGHVS and CDR2 FQNEAQ. V lost 0 bases, J lost 5 bases, and 7 bases lay in between. The CDR3 coding sequence is TGTGCCAGCAGCTTAGCCTTCGACGAGACCCAGTACTTC. Its protein is CASSLAFDETQYF.

The genes are TRBV11-2 and TRBJ2-3; D may correspond to TRBD1 or TRBD2 (5 bases each). V shed 4 bases and J shed 6 bases, with 17 bases lying between them. CDR3 length: 15 amino acids. Per the germline V gene, CDR1 is SGHAT and CDR2 is FQNNGV. This CDR3 reads CASSSYRDRADTQYF. In DNA form, the CDR3 reads TGTGCCAGCAGCTCCTACCGGGACCGGGCTGATACGCAGTATTTT.

J is TRBJ1-4 and V is TRBV9; 10 bases fit TRBD1. The CDR3 is made up of 15 amino acids. Germline CDR1 and CDR2: SGDLS and YYNGEE. Trimming took 3 bases from V and 8 from J; bases not matched to a gene: 7. CDR3 region: CASSEGTGVGEKLFF. The CDR3 nucleotides are TGTGCCAGCAGCGAGGGGACAGGGGTAGGGGAAAAACTGTTTTTT.

Concerning this clone itself: This sample also contains other DNA sequences that code for the same CDR3. This sequence joins TRBV3-1 (or the pseudogene TRBV3-2) and TRBJ1-5, with D maybe TRBD1 (5 bases). The CDR3 has 15 amino acids. The V end was cut by 1 base, the J end by 4 bases, with 11 bases between. Germline CDR1 is LGHDT and CDR2 is YNNKEL (reference sequence). The CDR3 DNA is TGTGCCAGCAGCCAAGCCGGGGGATCTAATCAGCCCCAGCATTTT. Translation gives CASSQAGGSNQPQHF.

The chain has TRBV7-9 and TRBJ1-2; TRBD1 is a possible D gene (5 bases). This CDR3 spans 13 amino acids. Trimming removed 6 bases from V and 3 bases from J, with 11 bases in between. Germline loops: CDR1 SEHNR, CDR2 FQNEAQ (reference sequence). CDR3: CASRGQADYGYTF. Here the CDR3 DNA reads TGTGCCAGCAGGGGGCAGGCGGACTATGGCTACACCTTC.

The V and J genes are TRBV5-1 and TRBJ2-3; TRBD2 matches at 10 bases. V was clipped by 2 bases and J by 2 bases; unmatched bases: 5. CDR1 SGHRS and CDR2 YFSETQ come from the germline V gene. The length of the CDR3 is 16 residues. DNA of the CDR3: TGCGCCAGCAGCTTTAGCGGGGGGCGTCTCACAGATACGCAGTATTTT. Protein: CASSFSGGRLTDTQYF. The entire variable domain, with the rest obtained from reference TRBV5-1 and TRBJ2-3, is as follows: KAGVTQTPRYLIKTRGQQVTLSCSPISGHRSVSWYQQTPGQGLQFLFEYFSETQRNKGNFPGRFSGRQFSNSRSEMNVSTLELGDSALYLCASSFSGGRLTDTQYFGPGTRLTVL.

This chain links TRBV6-1 with TRBJ2-7; D not certain. From germline, CDR1 is MNHNS and CDR2 SASEGT. Trimming removed 3 bases from V and 7 bases from J, with 13 bases in between. This CDR3 contains 13 residues. The CDR3 here is CASSDTRFWEQYF. DNA for the CDR3: TGTGCCAGCAGTGATACGCGGTTTTGGGAGCAGTACTTC.

The V call is TRBV7-6, the J call TRBJ2-1; TRBD2 might be the D (5 bases). This CDR3 has 14 amino acids. Per the germline V gene, CDR1 is SGHVS and CDR2 is FNYEAQ. V lost 2 bases and J 7 bases, leaving 12 bases between the germline ends. The CDR3 DNA sequence: TGTGCCAGCAGCTTATGGTCGGGGAATAATGAGCAGTTCTTC. This codes for CASSLWSGNNEQFF.

This chain uses TRBV3-1 (or the pseudogene TRBV3-2) with TRBJ2-3; no reliable D call. Trimming removed 0 bases from V and 4 bases from J, with 8 bases in between. The V gene's germline CDR1 is LGHDT and CDR2 YNNKEL (reference sequence). This CDR3 is built from 14 residues. CDR3 protein: CASSQDPGPDTQYF. The CDR3 region has the DNA TGTGCCAGCAGCCAAGATCCCGGGCCAGATACGCAGTATTTT.

J is TRBJ2-3 and V is TRBV28; the D gene is possibly TRBD2 (5 bases). V gave up 6 bases and J gave up 6 bases, with 16 bases separating them. CDR1 MDHEN and CDR2 SYDVKM come from the germline V gene. CDR3 size: 14 residues. The CDR3 is CASRRVFTTDTQYF. The CDR3 DNA reads as TGTGCCAGCAGGAGGGTTTTTACGACGGATACGCAGTATTTT. The variable domain in full, with the rest retrieved from reference TRBV28 and TRBJ2-3, is DVKVTQSSRYLVKRTGEKVFLECVQDMDHENMFWYRQDPGLGLRLIYFSYDVKMKEKGDIPEGYSVSREKKERFSLILESASTNQTSMYLCASRRVFTTDTQYFGPGTRLTVL.

The chain combines TRBV3-1 (or the pseudogene TRBV3-2) with TRBJ2-7; D not resolved. The CDR3 loop spans 13 amino acids. Trimming pared 1 base from V and 2 bases from J, leaving 6 bases between. Looked up from germline, CDR1 is LGHDT and CDR2 is YNNKEL (reference sequence). The CDR3 region is CASSQAETYEQYF. The CDR3 nucleotides are TGTGCCAGCAGCCAAGCAGAAACCTACGAGCAGTACTTC.

This sequence joins TRBV6-5 and TRBJ1-2; D is unresolved. CDR3 length: 11 amino acids. Trimming removed 3 bases from V and 8 bases from J, with 7 bases in between. Germline assignment: CDR1 MNHEY and CDR2 SVGAGI. The DNA for the CDR3 is TGTGCCAGCAGTTATGAAGGGGGCTACACCTTC. Its translation is CASSYEGGYTF.

V and J are TRBV19 and TRBJ1-5; D may be TRBD1 (5 bases). The CDR3 consists of 15 residues. V was pared by 0 bases and J by 9 bases, with 15 bases between. The V gene's germline CDR1 is LNHDA and CDR2 SQIVND (reference sequence). The CDR3: CASSIDQGANAPQHF. DNA of the CDR3: TGTGCCAGTAGTATAGATCAGGGAGCAAACGCGCCCCAGCATTTT.

This chain links TRBV7-5 with TRBJ2-7; the table's D call, TRBD1, was not checked against the DNA. TRBV7-5 is designated a pseudogene. CDR3 size: 15 residues. CDR3 in amino acids: CARSPLWLQIYEQYF. DNA of the CDR3: TGTGCCAGAAGCCCCTTATGGTTGCAGATATACGAGCAGTACTTC.

V is TRBV13 and J is TRBJ2-5; 10 bases align to TRBD1. Germline lookup yields CDR1 PRHDT and CDR2 FYEKMQ (reference sequence). The CDR3 is 15 residues long. Trimming removed 3 bases from V and 3 bases from J; junction bases left unmatched: 4. The DNA for the CDR3 is TGTGCCAGCAGCTTCCGGGACAGGGGAGAAGAGACCCAGTACTTC. Its protein product is CASSFRDRGEETQYF.

V and J are TRBV7-3 and TRBJ1-2; 9 positions match TRBD1. Germline CDR1 reads SGHTA; CDR2 reads FQGTGA. V trimming: 5 bases; J trimming: 6 bases; junction bases outside the gene matches: 4. There are 13 residues in the CDR3. The CDR3 nucleotides are TGTGCCAGCAGCCGAACAGGGGGCGATGGCTACACCTTC. It yields the protein CASSRTGGDGYTF.

The chain links TRBV19 to TRBJ1-2; 9 bases line up with TRBD1. Per germline, CDR1 LNHDA and CDR2 SQIVND (reference sequence). J lost 4 bases, V lost 4 bases, and 10 bases had no gene match. The length of the CDR3 is 16 residues. The CDR3 here is CASSRQGGFLGYGYTF. The CDR3 DNA sequence: TGTGCCAGTAGTAGACAGGGGGGATTTCTCGGCTATGGCTACACCTTC.

The chain links TRBV7-8 to TRBJ1-6; D is possibly TRBD1 (5 bases). Germline V gene sequence: CDR1 SGHVS, CDR2 FQNEAQ. Trimming removed 5 bases from V and 0 bases from J, with 20 bases in between. This CDR3 comprises 19 residues. The CDR3 nucleotides read TGTGCCAGCAGCCGAATTACGGGACGGACCAGCTCCTATAATTCACCCCTCCACTTT. Its protein is CASSRITGRTSSYNSPLHF.

This sequence joins TRBV7-2 and TRBJ1-1, with D hard to call. Trimming stripped 3 bases from V and 1 base from J, with 3 bases between. This CDR3 comprises 12 residues. Germline V gene data show CDR1 as SGHTA and CDR2 as FQGNSA. The CDR3 protein is CASSLWNTEAFF. The CDR3 DNA reads as TGTGCCAGCAGCTTGTGGAACACTGAAGCTTTCTTT.

The V and J genes are TRBV30 and TRBJ1-2; D may be TRBD1 (5 bases). There are 14 residues in the CDR3. The V end lost 4 bases, the J end lost 0 bases, and 12 bases lay between the germline ends. The germline V gene encodes CDR1 GTSNPN and CDR2 SVGIG (reference sequence). As DNA, the CDR3 is TGTGCCTGGACAATGACAGATACTAACTATGGCTACACCTTC. The encoded protein is CAWTMTDTNYGYTF.

The gene calls are TRBV3-1 (or the pseudogene TRBV3-2) and TRBJ2-1; 11 bases align to TRBD2. The V segment lost 5 bases and the J segment 1 base; nucleotides outside the gene matches: 10. The CDR3 sequence is 18 residues long. Germline V gives CDR1 LGHDT, CDR2 YNNKEL (reference sequence). The CDR3 DNA follows: TGTGCCAGCAGCACCCTAGCGGGGGGCCTCCAGTCCTACAATGAGCAGTTCTTC. It yields the protein CASSTLAGGLQSYNEQFF.